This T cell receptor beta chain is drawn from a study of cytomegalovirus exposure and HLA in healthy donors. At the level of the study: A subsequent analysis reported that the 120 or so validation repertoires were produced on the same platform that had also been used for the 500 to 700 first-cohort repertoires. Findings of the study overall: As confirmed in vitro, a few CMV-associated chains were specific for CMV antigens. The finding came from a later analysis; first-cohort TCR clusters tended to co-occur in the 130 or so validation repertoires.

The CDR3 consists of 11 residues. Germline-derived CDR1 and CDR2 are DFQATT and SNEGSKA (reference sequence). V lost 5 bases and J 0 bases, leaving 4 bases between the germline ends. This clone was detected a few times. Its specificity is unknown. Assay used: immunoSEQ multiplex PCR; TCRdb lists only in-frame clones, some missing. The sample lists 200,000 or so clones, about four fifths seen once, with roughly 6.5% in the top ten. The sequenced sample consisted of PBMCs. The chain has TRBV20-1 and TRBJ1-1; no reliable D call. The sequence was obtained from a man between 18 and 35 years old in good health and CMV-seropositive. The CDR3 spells CSAPLNTEAFF. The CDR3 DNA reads TGCAGTGCTCCGTTGAACACTGAAGCTTTCTTT.